The clone carrying this TCR beta chain occurred a few times. Its cognate antigen is unknown. Unique-molecular-identifier-tagged TCR beta cDNA libraries were used. TCRdb used MiXCR to reprocess the PCR reads, holding one entry per CDR3 protein. The data show about 540,000 distinct CDR3 sequences, 34% seen once. These data come from a study of post-analysis software for immune sequencing data. Findings of the study overall: A few TRBV segments, TRBV5-6, TRBV5-1 and TRBV20-1 among them, were found more frequent in patients than controls. When compared against controls, multiple sclerosis patients showed significantly lower normalized Chao1 diversity.

Unmatched junction bases numbered 12, after V lost 4 bases and J lost 10 bases. The CDR3 loop spans 17 amino acids. Germline CDR1 and CDR2: SGHKS and YYEKEE (reference sequence). Sequencing used blood. The origin of this receptor is a girl aged 2-17 years with multiple sclerosis. This chain links TRBV5-5 with TRBJ2-2; 14 nucleotides agree with TRBD2. CDR3 loop: CASSLRRLAGGQEELFF. The CDR3 nucleotides are TGTGCCAGCAGCCTGAGGAGACTAGCGGGGGGGCAGGAGGAGCTGTTTTTT.